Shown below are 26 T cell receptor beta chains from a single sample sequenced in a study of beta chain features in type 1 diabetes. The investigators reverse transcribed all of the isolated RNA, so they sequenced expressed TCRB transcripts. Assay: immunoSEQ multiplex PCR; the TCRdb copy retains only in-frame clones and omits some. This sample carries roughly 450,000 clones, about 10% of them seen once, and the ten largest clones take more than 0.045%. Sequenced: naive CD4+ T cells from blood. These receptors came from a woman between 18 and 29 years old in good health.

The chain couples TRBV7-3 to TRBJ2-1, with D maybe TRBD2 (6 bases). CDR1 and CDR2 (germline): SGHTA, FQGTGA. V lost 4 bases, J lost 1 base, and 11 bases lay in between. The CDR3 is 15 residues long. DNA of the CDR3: TGTGCCAGCAGCTCCTCGGGGGTATCCTACAATGAGCAGTTCTTC. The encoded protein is CASSSSGVSYNEQFF.

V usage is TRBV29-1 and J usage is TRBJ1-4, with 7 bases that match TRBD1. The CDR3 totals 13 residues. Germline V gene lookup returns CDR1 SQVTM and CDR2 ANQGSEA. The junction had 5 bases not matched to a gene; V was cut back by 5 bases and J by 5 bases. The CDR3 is CSVPGQSNEKLFF. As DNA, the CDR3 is TGCAGCGTTCCGGGACAGTCGAATGAAAAACTGTTTTTT.

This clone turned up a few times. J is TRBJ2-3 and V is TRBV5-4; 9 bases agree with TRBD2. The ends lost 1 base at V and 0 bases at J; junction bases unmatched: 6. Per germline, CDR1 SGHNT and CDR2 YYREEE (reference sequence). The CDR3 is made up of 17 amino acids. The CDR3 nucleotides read TGTGCCAGCAGCTTGATCGTCCTAGCGGGGAGCACAGATACGCAGTATTTT. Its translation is CASSLIVLAGSTDTQYF.

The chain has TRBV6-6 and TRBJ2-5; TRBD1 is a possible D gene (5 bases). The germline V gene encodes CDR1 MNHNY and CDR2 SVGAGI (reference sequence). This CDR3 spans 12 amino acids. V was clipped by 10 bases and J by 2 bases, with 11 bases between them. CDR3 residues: CATQTAQETQYF. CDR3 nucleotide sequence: TGTGCCACCCAGACAGCTCAAGAGACCCAGTACTTC.

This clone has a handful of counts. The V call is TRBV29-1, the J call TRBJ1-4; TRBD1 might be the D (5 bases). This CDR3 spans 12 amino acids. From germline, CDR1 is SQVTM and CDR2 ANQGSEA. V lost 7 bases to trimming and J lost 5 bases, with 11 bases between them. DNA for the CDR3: TGCAGCGGGGGGACGGCAAATGAAAAACTGTTTTTT. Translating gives CSGGTANEKLFF. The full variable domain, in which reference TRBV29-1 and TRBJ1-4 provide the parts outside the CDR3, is SAVISQKPSRDICQRGTSLTIQCQVDSQVTMMFWYRQQPGQSLTLIATANQGSEATYESGFVIDKFPISRPNLTFSTLTVSNMSPEDSSIYLCSGGTANEKLFFGSGTQLSVL.

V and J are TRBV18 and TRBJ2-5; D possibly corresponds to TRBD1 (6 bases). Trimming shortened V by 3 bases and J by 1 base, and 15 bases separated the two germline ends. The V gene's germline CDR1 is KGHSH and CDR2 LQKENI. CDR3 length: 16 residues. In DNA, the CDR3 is TGTGCCAGCTCACCGAGGACCAGGGGCCTCCAAGAGACCCAGTACTTC. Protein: CASSPRTRGLQETQYF.

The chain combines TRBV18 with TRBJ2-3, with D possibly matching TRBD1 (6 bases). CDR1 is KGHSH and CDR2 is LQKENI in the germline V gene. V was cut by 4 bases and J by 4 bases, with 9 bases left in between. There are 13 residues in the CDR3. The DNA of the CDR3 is TGTGCCAGCTCACGCAACAGGGCAGATACGCAGTATTTT. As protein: CASSRNRADTQYF.

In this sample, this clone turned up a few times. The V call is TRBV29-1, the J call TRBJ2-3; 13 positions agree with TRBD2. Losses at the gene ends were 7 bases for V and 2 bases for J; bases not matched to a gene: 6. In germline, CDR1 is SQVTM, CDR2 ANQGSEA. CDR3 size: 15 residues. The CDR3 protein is CSGVGLAGPTDTQYF. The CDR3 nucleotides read TGCAGCGGGGTGGGACTAGCGGGGCCCACAGATACGCAGTATTTT.

The CDR3 sequence: CASNAGPETQYF. Written as DNA, the CDR3 is TGTGCCAGCAATGCAGGGCCAGAGACCCAGTACTTC. The chain is built from TRBV28 and TRBJ2-5, with a possible D match to TRBD1 (5 bases). Trimming cost V 7 bases and J 4 bases, with 10 bases left between them. Germline V gene sequence: CDR1 MDHEN, CDR2 SYDVKM. This CDR3 has 12 amino acids.

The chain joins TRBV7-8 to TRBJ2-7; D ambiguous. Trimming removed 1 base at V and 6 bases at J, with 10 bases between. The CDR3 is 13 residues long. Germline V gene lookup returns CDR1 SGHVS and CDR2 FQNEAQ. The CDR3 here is CASSLGPGGEQYF. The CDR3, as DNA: TGTGCCAGCAGCTTAGGGCCCGGCGGCGAGCAGTACTTC.

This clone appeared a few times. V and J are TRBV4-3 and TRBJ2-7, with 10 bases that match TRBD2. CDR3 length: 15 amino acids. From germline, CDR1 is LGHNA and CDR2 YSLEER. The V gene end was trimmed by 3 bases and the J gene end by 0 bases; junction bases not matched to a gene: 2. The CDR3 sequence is CASSQGLAYSYEQYF. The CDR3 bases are TGCGCCAGCAGCCAGGGACTAGCGTACTCCTACGAGCAGTACTTC.

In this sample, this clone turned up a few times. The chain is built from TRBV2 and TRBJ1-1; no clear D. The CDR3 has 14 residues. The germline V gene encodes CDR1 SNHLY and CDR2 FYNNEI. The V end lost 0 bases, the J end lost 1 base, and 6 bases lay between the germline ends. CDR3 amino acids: CASSEALRNTEAFF. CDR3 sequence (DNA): TGTGCCAGCAGTGAAGCGCTTAGGAACACTGAAGCTTTCTTT.

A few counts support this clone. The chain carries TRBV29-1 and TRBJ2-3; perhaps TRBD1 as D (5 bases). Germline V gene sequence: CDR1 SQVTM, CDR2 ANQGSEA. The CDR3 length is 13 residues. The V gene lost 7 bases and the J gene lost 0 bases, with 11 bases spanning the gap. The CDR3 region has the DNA TGCAGCGACCGACAGCCTAGCACAGATACGCAGTATTTT. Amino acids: CSDRQPSTDTQYF.

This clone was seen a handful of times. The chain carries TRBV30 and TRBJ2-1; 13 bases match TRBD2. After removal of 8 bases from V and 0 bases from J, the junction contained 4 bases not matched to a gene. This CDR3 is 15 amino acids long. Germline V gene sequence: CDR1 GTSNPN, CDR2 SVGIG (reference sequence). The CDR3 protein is CALRTSGSSYNEQFF. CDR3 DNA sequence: TGTGCCCTACGGACTAGCGGGAGCTCCTACAATGAGCAGTTCTTC.

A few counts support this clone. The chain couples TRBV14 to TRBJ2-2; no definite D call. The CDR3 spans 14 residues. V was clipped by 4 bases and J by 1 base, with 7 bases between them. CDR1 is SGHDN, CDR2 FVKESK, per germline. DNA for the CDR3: TGTGCCAGCAGCCTGAATTGGAACACCGGGGAGCTGTTTTTT. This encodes CASSLNWNTGELFF.

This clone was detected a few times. CDR3 sequence reads: CASTERRNEKLFF. CDR3 nucleotides: TGTGCCAGCACGGAAAGACGGAATGAAAAACTGTTTTTT. The chain couples TRBV7-8 to TRBJ1-4, with D unclear. Germline V gene sequence: CDR1 SGHVS, CDR2 FQNEAQ. This CDR3 has 13 amino acids. Trimming removed 7 bases from V and 5 bases from J, with 11 bases in between.

The CDR3 region is CASSLPPRYEQYV. The CDR3, as DNA: TGTGCCAGCAGCTTACCCCCCCGGTACGAGCAGTACGTC. The chain links TRBV7-2 to TRBJ2-7; the D is unclear. Trimming stripped 2 bases from V and 4 bases from J, with 9 bases between. CDR1 and CDR2 from the germline V gene are SGHTA and FQGNSA. The CDR3 has 13 amino acids.

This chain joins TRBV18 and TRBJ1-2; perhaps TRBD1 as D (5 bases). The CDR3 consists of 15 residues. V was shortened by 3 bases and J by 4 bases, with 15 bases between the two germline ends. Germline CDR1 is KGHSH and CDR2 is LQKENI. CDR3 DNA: TGTGCCAGCTCACCCCCTCGGGGGACTACCTATGGCTACACCTTC. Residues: CASSPPRGTTYGYTF.

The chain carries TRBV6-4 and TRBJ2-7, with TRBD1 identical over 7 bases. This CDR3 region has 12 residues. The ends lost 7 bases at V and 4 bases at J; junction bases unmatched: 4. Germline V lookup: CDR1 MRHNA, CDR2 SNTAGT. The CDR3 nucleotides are TGTGCCAGCATGAAACAGGGGTACGAGCAGTACTTC. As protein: CASMKQGYEQYF.

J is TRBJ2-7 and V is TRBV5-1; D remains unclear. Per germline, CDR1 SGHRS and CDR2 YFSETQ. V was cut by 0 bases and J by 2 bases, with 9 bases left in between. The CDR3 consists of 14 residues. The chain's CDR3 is CASSLVPPPYEQYF. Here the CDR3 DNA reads TGCGCCAGCAGCTTGGTGCCCCCCCCCTACGAGCAGTACTTC.

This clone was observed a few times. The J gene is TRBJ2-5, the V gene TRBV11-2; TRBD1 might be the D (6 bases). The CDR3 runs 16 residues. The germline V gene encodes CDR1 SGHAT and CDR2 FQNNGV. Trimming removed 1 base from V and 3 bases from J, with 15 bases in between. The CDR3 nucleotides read TGTGCCAGCAGCTTAGGGTCCGGGACACGGAAAGAGACCCAGTACTTC. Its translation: CASSLGSGTRKETQYF. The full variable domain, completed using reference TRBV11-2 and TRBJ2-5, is EAGVAQSPRYKIIEKRQSVAFWCNPISGHATLYWYQQILGQGPKLLIQFQNNGVVDDSQLPKDRFSAERLKGVDSTLKIQPAKLEDSAVYLCASSLGSGTRKETQYFGPGTRLLVL.

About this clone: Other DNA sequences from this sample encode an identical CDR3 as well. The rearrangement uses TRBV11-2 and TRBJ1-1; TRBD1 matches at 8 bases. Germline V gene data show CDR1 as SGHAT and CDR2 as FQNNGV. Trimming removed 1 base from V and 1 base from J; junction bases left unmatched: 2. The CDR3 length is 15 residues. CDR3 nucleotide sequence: TGTGCCAGCAGCTTAGTAGGGACAGGGAACACTGAAGCTTTCTTT. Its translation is CASSLVGTGNTEAFF.

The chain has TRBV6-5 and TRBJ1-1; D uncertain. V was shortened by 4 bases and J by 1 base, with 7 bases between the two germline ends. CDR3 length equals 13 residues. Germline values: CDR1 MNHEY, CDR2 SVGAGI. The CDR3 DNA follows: TGTGCCAGCAGTTTGCGGGCGAACACTGAAGCTTTCTTT. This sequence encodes CASSLRANTEAFF.

This CDR3 is CASSLLGPLRGQYF. The CDR3 DNA reads as TGCGCCAGCTCACTTCTAGGGCCGCTCCGGGGCCAGTACTTC. V is TRBV4-1 and J is TRBJ2-5, with D possibly TRBD2 on 5 matching bases. Germline values: CDR1 MGHRA, CDR2 YSYEKL. The CDR3 is 14 residues long. The V gene lost 8 bases and the J gene lost 10 bases, with 23 bases spanning the gap.

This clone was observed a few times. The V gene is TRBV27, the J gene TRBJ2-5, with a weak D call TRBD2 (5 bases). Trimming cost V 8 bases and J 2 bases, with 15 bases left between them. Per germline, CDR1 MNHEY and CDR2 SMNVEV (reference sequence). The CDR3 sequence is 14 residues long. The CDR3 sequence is CASAASRVQETQYF. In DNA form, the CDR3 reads TGTGCCAGCGCGGCTAGCCGGGTACAAGAGACCCAGTACTTC.

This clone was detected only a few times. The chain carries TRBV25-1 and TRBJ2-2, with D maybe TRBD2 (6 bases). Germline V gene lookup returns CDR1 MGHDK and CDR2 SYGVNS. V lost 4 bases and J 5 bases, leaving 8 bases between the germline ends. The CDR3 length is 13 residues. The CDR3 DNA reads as TGTGCCAGCAGTGTCGGGACTACCGGGGAGCTGTTTTTT. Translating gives CASSVGTTGELFF. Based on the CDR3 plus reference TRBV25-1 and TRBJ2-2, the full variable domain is EADIYQTPRYLVIGTGKKITLECSQTMGHDKMYWYQQDPGMELHLIHYSYGVNSTEKGDLSSESTVSRIRTEHFPLTLESARPSHTSQYLCASSVGTTGELFFGEGSRLTVL.